This TCR beta chain was sequenced in a study of T cells in Graves' hyperthyroidism and ophthalmopathy. This clonotype has at least ten counts. Its antigen is unknown. PBMCs were derived from 9.5 to 10 ml fresh peripheral blood. What was amplified from RNA transcripts were TCR beta CDR3 regions. TCR CDR3 regions were first amplified by RT-PCR with HTBI primers. TCRdb re-called the multiplex PCR reads with MiXCR, one entry per CDR3 protein. The repertoire includes 750,000 to 950,000 distinct CDR3 sequences, 35% to 40% of them detected once, and around 9.3% sits in the top ten. This CDR3 has 14 residues. Germline assignment: CDR1 SNHLY and CDR2 FYNNEI. Between the trimmed V and J ends, which lost 4 bases and 4 bases, there was a span of 10 bases. Study results and caveats: Blood also carried most thyroid clonotypes expanded above 0.001. Stable hyperthyroidism was told apart from ophthalmopathy by a model built on 13 V-J features.

The clonotype originates from a man aged 18 to 30 with Graves' hyperthyroidism. The rearrangement uses TRBV2 and TRBJ2-2; D possibly corresponds to TRBD1 (5 bases). Sequencing was done on a sample of blood. CDR3 in DNA: TGTGCCAGCAGTGTGCAGGGTTCCACCGGGGAGCTGTTTTTT. This translates into CASSVQGSTGELFF.